The 30 T cell receptor beta chains presented below share a single source sample, sequenced in a study of cytomegalovirus exposure and HLA in healthy donors. 60 Vbeta and 13 Jbeta primers were used in PCR. TCRdb's copy holds only in-frame clones and misses some; the assay was immunoSEQ multiplex PCR. Seen here are 120,000 or so clones, roughly 86% observed once, and the top ten hold about 1.7%. Material: PBMCs. The receptors derive from a man aged 40-55 years in good health and CMV-seronegative.

For the CDR3, the DNA is TGTGCCAGCAGCTTAGCGTCGGTTACCTACGAGCAGTACTTC. It specifies CASSLASVTYEQYF. The V gene is TRBV7-9, the J gene TRBJ2-7; D is unclear. The V end was cut by 0 bases, the J end by 2 bases, with 8 bases between. Germline V lookup: CDR1 SEHNR, CDR2 FQNEAQ (reference sequence). CDR3 length equals 14 residues. The entire variable domain, with the rest obtained from reference TRBV7-9 and TRBJ2-7, is as follows: DTGVSQNPRHKITKRGQNVTFRCDPISEHNRLYWYRQTLGQGPEFLTYFQNEAQLEKSRLLSDRFSAERPKGSFSTLEIQRTEQGDSAMYLCASSLASVTYEQYFGPGTRLTVT.

The V and J genes are TRBV2 and TRBJ1-5; weak D call: TRBD1 (6 bases). The CDR3 has 15 residues. The germline V gene has CDR1 SNHLY and CDR2 FYNNEI. The V and J ends lost 7 bases and 2 bases respectively, with 15 bases between them. This CDR3 reads CASTYRETGNQPQHF. The CDR3 bases are TGTGCCAGCACCTACAGGGAGACGGGCAATCAGCCCCAGCATTTT.

The chain is built from TRBV5-1 and TRBJ1-3; TRBD1 matches 10 bases. The V gene's germline CDR1 is SGHRS and CDR2 YFSETQ. V lost 4 bases to trimming and J lost 4 bases; unmatched junction nucleotides: 5. The CDR3 extends over 15 amino acids. CDR3 in DNA: TGCGCCAGCAGCATCGACAGGGGGCGCGGAAACACCATATATTTT. Protein: CASSIDRGRGNTIYF.

The chain employs TRBV18 and TRBJ2-1; D possibly corresponds to TRBD2 (5 bases). The germline CDR1 and CDR2 sequences are KGHSH and LQKENI. The length of the CDR3 is 14 residues. Trimming stripped 6 bases from V and 7 bases from J, with 16 bases between. The CDR3 spells CASSPVIRGNEQFF. CDR3 bases: TGTGCCAGCTCCCCGGTTATCCGGGGTAATGAGCAGTTCTTC.

This chain joins TRBV13 and TRBJ2-3, with 8 bases matching TRBD2. The CDR3 is 15 amino acids. Trimming cost V 5 bases and J 3 bases; bases outside gene matches: 7. Germline loops: CDR1 PRHDT, CDR2 FYEKMQ (reference sequence). This chain's CDR3 is CASSPQRGFTDTQYF. The CDR3 nucleotides read TGTGCCAGCAGCCCCCAGCGGGGGTTTACAGATACGCAGTATTTT.

A note on this clone: Different DNA sequences within this sample yield the same CDR3. The chain has TRBV18 and TRBJ1-1; 8 nucleotides line up with TRBD1. The CDR3 sequence is 14 residues long. Germline CDR1 KGHSH, CDR2 LQKENI. Trimming removed 2 bases from V and 5 bases from J; junction bases left unmatched: 4. The CDR3 nucleotides are TGTGCCAGCTCACCAGGACAGGGACGGACTGAAGCTTTCTTT. This gives the protein CASSPGQGRTEAFF. Supplemented by reference TRBV18 and TRBJ1-1, the full variable domain reads NAGVMQNPRHLVRRRGQEARLRCSPMKGHSHVYWYRQLPEEGLKFMVYLQKENIIDESGMPKERFSAEFPKEGPSILRIQQVVRGDSAAYFCASSPGQGRTEAFFGQGTRLTVV.

The V gene is TRBV5-1, the J gene TRBJ1-4; perhaps TRBD1 as D (5 bases). V lost 4 bases to trimming and J lost 0 bases, with 10 bases between them. This CDR3 comprises 15 residues. CDR1 SGHRS and CDR2 YFSETQ come from the germline V gene. The CDR3 spells CASSPGDATNEKLFF. CDR3 coding DNA: TGCGCCAGCAGCCCGGGGGATGCAACTAATGAAAAACTGTTTTTT.

The chain has TRBV5-1 and TRBJ1-1; D possibly corresponds to TRBD1 (6 bases). Between the trimmed V and J ends, which lost 0 bases and 2 bases, there was a span of 8 bases. This CDR3 contains 14 residues. Germline values: CDR1 SGHRS, CDR2 YFSETQ. CDR3 nucleotide sequence: TGCGCCAGCAGCTTGGCAGGGGACAACACTGAAGCTTTCTTT. Translation gives CASSLAGDNTEAFF.

This clone was recorded a few times. The chain couples TRBV2 to TRBJ2-5, with 8 bases matching TRBD2. Germline-derived CDR1 and CDR2 are SNHLY and FYNNEI. The length of the CDR3 is 15 residues. J was trimmed by 1 base and V by 4 bases; bases with no gene match: 5. This chain's CDR3 is CASSGWAGGQETQYF. CDR3 sequence (DNA): TGTGCCAGCAGTGGATGGGCGGGGGGCCAAGAGACCCAGTACTTC.

The chain carries TRBV5-6 and TRBJ2-7, with D hard to call. Germline V gives CDR1 SGHDT, CDR2 YYEEEE. The CDR3 has 13 amino acids. The V end was cut by 4 bases, the J end by 3 bases, with 11 bases between. The CDR3 DNA reads TGTGCCAGCAGCCCCGGTGCGAGCTACGAGCAGTACTTC. Residues: CASSPGASYEQYF.

The chain employs TRBV29-1 and TRBJ1-1, with D unresolved. V was pared by 5 bases and J by 2 bases, with 12 bases between. Germline V CDR1 and CDR2: SQVTM, ANQGSEA. This CDR3 has 13 residues. CDR3 DNA sequence: TGCAGCGTTTCGTTTGCGGATAACACTGAAGCTTTCTTT. Protein: CSVSFADNTEAFF.

V usage is TRBV27 and J usage is TRBJ1-1; D remains unclear. This CDR3 is 14 amino acids long. The germline V and J ends were trimmed by 3 bases and 3 bases, with 11 bases remaining between them. Per germline, CDR1 MNHEY and CDR2 SMNVEV (reference sequence). CDR3 amino acids: CASSLRGSYTEAFF. CDR3 coding DNA: TGTGCCAGCAGTTTGAGAGGGTCCTACACTGAAGCTTTCTTT.

The chain is built from TRBV11-2 and TRBJ2-3, with 8 bases matching TRBD1. From germline, CDR1 is SGHAT and CDR2 FQNNGV. V trimming: 5 bases; J trimming: 1 base; junction bases outside the gene matches: 2. CDR3 length equals 14 residues. The CDR3 nucleotides read TGTGCCAGCAGCGTACAGGGGGGCACAGATACGCAGTATTTT. It yields the protein CASSVQGGTDTQYF.

The chain recombines TRBV6-1 with TRBJ1-1; 9 nucleotides match TRBD1. Germline assignment: CDR1 MNHNS and CDR2 SASEGT. The CDR3 is 13 amino acids. Trimming at V came to 7 bases and at J to 4 bases, leaving 4 bases not matched to a gene. Here the CDR3 reads CASTPTGGTEAFF. The CDR3 DNA is TGTGCCAGCACTCCGACAGGGGGCACTGAAGCTTTCTTT.

Only one count was recorded for this clone. The chain employs TRBV2 and TRBJ1-1; D remains unclear. The CDR3 consists of 16 residues. With 6 bases removed from V and 2 bases from J, the gap between germline ends came to 19 bases. Germline assignment: CDR1 SNHLY and CDR2 FYNNEI. The CDR3 region has the DNA TGTGCCAGCAGCGACCTCCCCCCGGGTCTCAACACTGAAGCTTTCTTT. As protein: CASSDLPPGLNTEAFF.

The CDR3 loop reads CATNRRGGRNEQFF. CDR3 nucleotides: TGTGCCACCAATCGACGCGGGGGGCGAAATGAGCAGTTCTTC. The chain combines TRBV15 with TRBJ2-1; 8 bases line up with TRBD2. Germline-derived CDR1 and CDR2 are LNHNV and YYDKDF (reference sequence). The CDR3 is 14 amino acids. Trimming at V came to 7 bases and at J to 7 bases, leaving 9 bases not matched to a gene.

The chain uses TRBV9 and TRBJ2-5; 8 bases are shared with TRBD1. The CDR3 extends over 14 amino acids. Germline V lookup: CDR1 SGDLS, CDR2 YYNGEE. With 1 base clipped from V and 5 bases from J, the junction kept 4 bases outside the gene matches. The CDR3 DNA reads TGTGCCAGCAGCGTAACAGGGGGGAGGGAGACCCAGTACTTC. This sequence encodes CASSVTGGRETQYF.

The rearrangement joins TRBV27 to TRBJ1-1; no firm D call. V lost 4 bases, J lost 1 base, and 7 bases lay in between. Germline V gives CDR1 MNHEY, CDR2 SMNVEV (reference sequence). CDR3 length: 13 residues. DNA of the CDR3: TGTGCCAGCAGTTGGAGGAGGAACACTGAAGCTTTCTTT. Its translation: CASSWRRNTEAFF.

The CDR3 DNA reads as TGTGCCAGCAGCCTTAGGGTCCCAGGGACCGGGGAGCTGTTTTTT. Protein: CASSLRVPGTGELFF. The rearrangement links TRBV5-4 to TRBJ2-2; D is possibly TRBD1 (5 bases). V gave up 4 bases and J gave up 5 bases, with 15 bases separating them. Germline V gives CDR1 SGHNT, CDR2 YYREEE (reference sequence). The CDR3 totals 15 residues.

V is TRBV28 and J is TRBJ1-5; 7 nucleotides agree with TRBD1. The V gene's germline CDR1 is MDHEN and CDR2 SYDVKM. This CDR3 contains 15 residues. After removal of 3 bases from V and 4 bases from J, the junction contained 6 bases not matched to a gene. Written as DNA, the CDR3 is TGTGCCAGCAGTTTTAGGGACAGACGAAATCAGCCCCAGCATTTT. Amino acids: CASSFRDRRNQPQHF.

J is TRBJ1-4 and V is TRBV11-2, with D unclear. In germline, CDR1 is SGHAT, CDR2 FQNNGV. The length of the CDR3 is 15 residues. Trimming took off 6 bases at V and 0 bases at J, with 11 bases between the two ends. CDR3 nucleotides: TGTGCCAGCAGGGAAGGAGCTGCAACTAATGAAAAACTGTTTTTT. This sequence encodes CASREGAATNEKLFF.

The rearrangement links TRBV13 to TRBJ2-1; 12 nucleotides line up with TRBD2. Unmatched junction bases numbered 8, after V lost 0 bases and J lost 5 bases. CDR1 and CDR2 from the germline V gene are PRHDT and FYEKMQ (reference sequence). The CDR3 has 18 amino acids. Here the CDR3 DNA reads TGTGCCAGCAGCTTAGGTCTAGCGGGGGGGGTCGACGACAATGAGCAGTTCTTC. The encoded protein is CASSLGLAGGVDDNEQFF.

This sequence joins TRBV28 and TRBJ1-4; D remains ambiguous. The CDR3 is 16 amino acids. V was cut by 0 bases and J by 5 bases, with 13 bases left in between. CDR1 is MDHEN, CDR2 SYDVKM, per germline. CDR3 amino acids: CASSLWEGRENEKLFF. The CDR3 DNA reads as TGTGCCAGCAGTTTATGGGAGGGCCGAGAGAATGAAAAACTGTTTTTT.

The chain carries TRBV4-1 and TRBJ1-6; D ambiguous. Germline assignment: CDR1 MGHRA and CDR2 YSYEKL. This CDR3 has 18 amino acids. The V and J ends lost 1 base and 7 bases respectively, with 20 bases between them. CDR3 nucleotide sequence: TGCGCCAGCAGCCAAGCTTTCCCGAGGGCGGGCCCCAATTCACCCCTCCACTTT. Translation gives CASSQAFPRAGPNSPLHF.

CDR3 bases: TGCGCCAGCAGCTTGGATCTTTCAGTACTGTTTTTT. Protein product: CASSLDLSVLFF. The chain joins TRBV5-1 to TRBJ1-4, with D uncertain. This CDR3 is built from 12 residues. The V gene's germline CDR1 is SGHRS and CDR2 YFSETQ. V was clipped by 0 bases and J by 13 bases, with 10 bases between them.

This clone was found a few times. This chain connects TRBV5-5 to TRBJ2-1; D ambiguous. The V and J ends lost 0 bases and 8 bases respectively, with 3 bases between them. The CDR3 has 11 residues. Germline lookup yields CDR1 SGHKS and CDR2 YYEKEE (reference sequence). CDR3 region: CASSLEHEQFF. The CDR3 region has the DNA TGTGCCAGCAGCTTGGAGCATGAGCAGTTCTTC.

J is TRBJ1-1 and V is TRBV6-8; the D is unclear. CDR1 and CDR2 from the germline V gene are MNHGY and SAAAGT. The V and J ends lost 7 bases and 4 bases respectively, with 7 bases between them. The CDR3 covers 11 residues. In DNA form, the CDR3 reads TGTGCCAGCAATAAATCCACTGAAGCTTTCTTT. Its protein is CASNKSTEAFF.

V gene TRBV25-1 combines with J gene TRBJ1-2; 10 positions match TRBD1. Looked up from germline, CDR1 is MGHDK and CDR2 is SYGVNS. V shed 3 bases and J 8 bases; nucleotides not matched to a gene: 9. The CDR3 is 15 residues long. The CDR3: CASSELTGGAPGYTF. CDR3 coding DNA: TGTGCCAGCAGTGAGTTGACAGGGGGCGCGCCCGGCTACACCTTC.

This sequence joins TRBV2 and TRBJ1-4, with TRBD1 as a possible D gene (5 bases). Trimming took off 3 bases at V and 11 bases at J, with 16 bases between the two ends. This CDR3 is built from 14 residues. Germline V gene data show CDR1 as SNHLY and CDR2 as FYNNEI. CDR3 sequence: CASSETLGGVKLFF. CDR3 DNA: TGTGCCAGCAGTGAGACGCTGGGGGGGGTGAAACTGTTTTTT.

The gene calls are TRBV15 and TRBJ1-2; 8 positions agree with TRBD1. CDR1 is LNHNV and CDR2 is YYDKDF in the germline V gene (reference sequence). V lost 6 bases and J lost 1; bases outside the gene matches: 10. This CDR3 has 16 amino acids. For the CDR3, the DNA is TGTGCCACCAGTCCCATGAAGACAGGGGTTAACTATGGCTACACCTTC. As protein: CATSPMKTGVNYGYTF. The variable domain in full, with the rest retrieved from reference TRBV15 and TRBJ1-2, is DAMVIQNPRYQVTQFGKPVTLSCSQTLNHNVMYWYQQKSSQAPKLLFHYYDKDFNNEADTPDNFQSRRPNTSFCFLDIRSPGLGDTAMYLCATSPMKTGVNYGYTFGSGTRLTVV.